A selection of T cell receptor beta chains follows, all from one sample in a study of blood T cell repertoires in COVID-19. The repertoire was sequenced with immunoSEQ multiplex PCR; TCRdb's copy has only in-frame clones and lacks some. There are approximately 190,000 clones in the sample; around 87% occur only once, and roughly 25% lies in the top ten. The sequenced sample was PBMCs or T cells enriched from blood (not recorded which). Every receptor here comes from a woman in her 40s in a cohort exposed to, infected with or recovered from COVID-19 (not recorded which). CDR3s include the opening cysteine and the closing phenylalanine or tryptophan. The D gene is left open where the match is weak. The listing skips clone size in some rows; elsewhere it reads once, few, many or a size class.

abundance: .
v_gene: TRBV7-6
d_gene: TRBD1
len: 15
j_gene: TRBJ2-2
CDR3aa: CASTLWGQGSGELFF
CDR3nt: TGTGCCAGCACCCTATGGGGACAGGGGTCCGGGGAGCTGTTTTTT

abundance: .
v_gene: TRBV12-3/TRBV12-4
d_gene: TRBD2
len: 12
j_gene: TRBJ2-5
CDR3aa: CASSFGGETQYF
CDR3nt: TGTGCCAGCAGTTTCGGGGGGGAGACCCAGTACTTC

abundance: .
v_gene: TRBV6-6
d_gene: TRBD1
len: 15
j_gene: TRBJ1-3
CDR3aa: CASSHAGQGGNTIYF
CDR3nt: TGTGCCAGCAGTCACGCGGGACAGGGAGGAAACACCATATATTTT

abundance: few
v_gene: TRBV2
d_gene: TRBD1
len: 13
j_gene: TRBJ2-7
CDR3aa: CASSRDSDYEQYF
CDR3nt: TGTGCCAGCAGTCGGGACAGTGACTACGAGCAGTACTTC

abundance: .
v_gene: TRBV30
d_gene: .
len: 13
j_gene: TRBJ2-5
CDR3aa: CAWSRTSQETQYF
CDR3nt: TGTGCCTGGAGTCGGACATCACAAGAGACCCAGTACTTC

abundance: .
v_gene: TRBV6-5
d_gene: .
len: 14
j_gene: TRBJ1-1
CDR3aa: CASTPQGSGAEAFF
CDR3nt: TGTGCCAGCACTCCTCAGGGGTCAGGGGCTGAAGCTTTCTTT

abundance: .
v_gene: TRBV5-4
d_gene: TRBD2
len: 18
j_gene: TRBJ2-3
CDR3aa: CASSPTRGLAGYSDTQYF
CDR3nt: TGTGCCAGCAGCCCCACTCGGGGACTAGCGGGGTATTCAGATACGCAGTATTTT

abundance: .
v_gene: TRBV6-1
d_gene: .
len: 15
j_gene: TRBJ2-7
CDR3aa: CASSEAVGASYEQYF
CDR3nt: TGTGCCAGCAGTGAAGCGGTTGGGGCTTCCTACGAGCAGTACTTC

abundance: .
v_gene: TRBV5-4
d_gene: TRBD2
len: 16
j_gene: TRBJ2-2
CDR3aa: CASSSLAGGDTGELFF
CDR3nt: TGTGCCAGCAGCAGTTTAGCGGGAGGTGACACCGGGGAGCTGTTTTTT

abundance: .
v_gene: TRBV7-9
d_gene: .
len: 16
j_gene: TRBJ1-2
CDR3aa: CASSLERQGKRYGYTF
CDR3nt: TGTGCCAGCAGCTTAGAGAGGCAGGGGAAGAGGTATGGCTACACCTTC

abundance: .
v_gene: TRBV10-1
d_gene: TRBD2
len: 15
j_gene: TRBJ2-3
CDR3aa: CASSETSGGRHTQYF
CDR3nt: TGCGCCAGCAGTGAGACTAGCGGGGGGAGACATACGCAGTATTTT

abundance: .
v_gene: TRBV27
d_gene: TRBD2
len: 17
j_gene: TRBJ2-7
CDR3aa: CASSVGTSGLAAYEQYF
CDR3nt: TGTGCCAGCAGTGTCGGGACTAGCGGGCTGGCAGCCTACGAGCAGTACTTC

abundance: .
v_gene: TRBV29-1
d_gene: TRBD1
len: 13
j_gene: TRBJ1-2
CDR3aa: CSVDRQGIYGYTF
CDR3nt: TGCAGCGTCGATCGACAGGGGATCTATGGCTACACCTTC

abundance: .
v_gene: TRBV27
d_gene: TRBD1
len: 14
j_gene: TRBJ1-5
CDR3aa: CASSRTGGNQPQHF
CDR3nt: TGTGCCAGCAGTCGGACAGGGGGCAATCAGCCCCAGCATTTT

abundance: .
v_gene: TRBV7-8
d_gene: .
len: 11
j_gene: TRBJ2-5
CDR3aa: CASSSQETQYF
CDR3nt: TGTGCCAGCAGCTCACAAGAGACCCAGTACTTC

abundance: .
v_gene: TRBV4-2
d_gene: .
len: 15
j_gene: TRBJ2-7
CDR3aa: CASSQESGVMYEQYF
CDR3nt: TGTGCCAGCAGCCAAGAATCGGGAGTAATGTACGAGCAGTACTTC

abundance: .
v_gene: TRBV10-1
d_gene: TRBD2
len: 16
j_gene: TRBJ2-3
CDR3aa: CASSDGTSGTKDTQYF
CDR3nt: TGCGCCAGCAGCGACGGGACTAGCGGGACTAAAGATACGCAGTATTTT

abundance: once
v_gene: TRBV4-1
d_gene: .
len: 13
j_gene: TRBJ2-5
CDR3aa: CASSQVKGGTQYF
CDR3nt: TGCGCCAGCAGCCAAGTCAAGGGAGGGACCCAGTACTTC

abundance: .
v_gene: TRBV13
d_gene: .
len: 12
j_gene: TRBJ2-7
CDR3aa: CASSYHRDEQYF
CDR3nt: TGTGCCAGCAGCTACCACCGCGACGAGCAGTACTTC

abundance: .
v_gene: TRBV21-1
d_gene: .
len: 15
j_gene: TRBJ2-1
CDR3aa: CASSLRDFLYNEQFF
CDR3nt: TGTGCCAGCAGCCTCCGGGACTTTCTATACAATGAGCAGTTCTTC

abundance: .
v_gene: TRBV19
d_gene: .
len: 13
j_gene: TRBJ1-1
CDR3aa: CASSIGAGTEAFF
CDR3nt: TGTGCCAGTAGTATAGGGGCAGGGACTGAAGCTTTCTTT

abundance: .
v_gene: TRBV6-5
d_gene: .
len: 14
j_gene: TRBJ1-1
CDR3aa: CASSYEGRGTEAFF
CDR3nt: TGTGCCAGCAGTTACGAGGGGCGGGGCACTGAAGCTTTCTTT

abundance: once
v_gene: TRBV7-9
d_gene: TRBD2
len: 14
j_gene: TRBJ2-3
CDR3aa: CASSFPGGLRTQYF
CDR3nt: TGTGCCAGCAGCTTCCCGGGGGGGCTGCGTACGCAGTATTTT

abundance: .
v_gene: TRBV9
d_gene: TRBD2
len: 15
j_gene: TRBJ2-2
CDR3aa: CASSVSGRASGELFF
CDR3nt: TGTGCCAGCAGCGTTAGCGGGAGGGCCTCCGGGGAGCTGTTTTTT

abundance: .
v_gene: TRBV13
d_gene: TRBD2
len: 14
j_gene: TRBJ2-7
CDR3aa: CASSPGLVSYEQYF
CDR3nt: TGTGCCAGCAGCCCAGGACTAGTCTCCTACGAGCAGTACTTC

abundance: .
v_gene: TRBV7-2
d_gene: .
len: 13
j_gene: TRBJ2-3
CDR3aa: CASSPIYTDTQYF
CDR3nt: TGTGCCAGCAGCCCTATATACACAGATACGCAGTATTTT

abundance: .
v_gene: TRBV14
d_gene: TRBD1
len: 12
j_gene: TRBJ1-1
CDR3aa: CASSRDRVGAFF
CDR3nt: TGTGCCAGCAGCCGAGACAGGGTTGGAGCTTTCTTT

abundance: .
v_gene: TRBV7-6
d_gene: TRBD2
len: 17
j_gene: TRBJ2-2
CDR3aa: CASSLGTSGLNTGELFF
CDR3nt: TGTGCCAGCAGCTTAGGGACTAGCGGGTTGAACACCGGGGAGCTGTTTTTT

abundance: .
v_gene: TRBV5-4
d_gene: .
len: 14
j_gene: TRBJ1-2
CDR3aa: CASSLSSRGKGYTF
CDR3nt: TGTGCCAGCAGCTTGTCGAGTAGAGGGAAAGGCTACACCTTC

abundance: .
v_gene: TRBV27
d_gene: .
len: 15
j_gene: TRBJ1-3
CDR3aa: CASSLTAASGNTIYF
CDR3nt: TGTGCCAGCAGCCTTACAGCCGCCTCTGGAAACACCATATATTTT

abundance: .
v_gene: TRBV19
d_gene: .
len: 16
j_gene: TRBJ1-1
CDR3aa: CASSMEPEGTGTEAFF
CDR3nt: TGTGCCAGTAGTATGGAGCCCGAGGGAACGGGCACTGAAGCTTTCTTT

abundance: .
v_gene: TRBV6-6
d_gene: .
len: 15
j_gene: TRBJ2-6
CDR3aa: CASSYGESGANVLTF
CDR3nt: TGTGCCAGCAGTTACGGAGAGTCTGGGGCCAACGTCCTGACTTTC

abundance: .
v_gene: TRBV19
d_gene: TRBD2
len: 15
j_gene: TRBJ2-1
CDR3aa: CASSRAGGEYNEQFF
CDR3nt: TGTGCCAGTAGCCGAGCGGGGGGGGAATACAATGAGCAGTTCTTC

abundance: .
v_gene: TRBV5-1
d_gene: .
len: 16
j_gene: TRBJ1-6
CDR3aa: CASSSSQGWKNSPLHF
CDR3nt: TGCGCCAGCAGCTCCTCACAGGGTTGGAAGAATTCACCCCTCCACTTT

abundance: .
v_gene: TRBV3-1/TRBV3-2
d_gene: .
len: 18
j_gene: TRBJ2-2
CDR3aa: CASSQVGGTQGATGELFF
CDR3nt: TGTGCCAGCAGCCAAGTGGGAGGGACGCAGGGGGCGACCGGGGAGCTGTTTTTT

abundance: .
v_gene: TRBV10-3
d_gene: TRBD1
len: 15
j_gene: TRBJ1-3
CDR3aa: CAARTGDNSGNTIYF
CDR3nt: TGTGCCGCCCGGACAGGCGATAACTCTGGAAACACCATATATTTT

abundance: few
v_gene: TRBV6-5
d_gene: TRBD1
len: 15
j_gene: TRBJ1-2
CDR3aa: CASSMQKTGGYGYTF
CDR3nt: TGTGCCAGCAGTATGCAGAAGACAGGGGGCTATGGCTACACCTTC

abundance: .
v_gene: TRBV6-2/TRBV6-3
d_gene: .
len: 17
j_gene: TRBJ1-1
CDR3aa: CASSPYRARVGNTEAFF
CDR3nt: TGTGCCAGCAGTCCCTACCGGGCCAGGGTAGGGAACACTGAAGCTTTCTTT

abundance: .
v_gene: TRBV19
d_gene: .
len: 15
j_gene: TRBJ1-5
CDR3aa: CASSIGGYGNQPQHF
CDR3nt: TGTGCCAGTAGTATAGGAGGATACGGCAATCAGCCCCAGCATTTT

abundance: .
v_gene: TRBV6-4
d_gene: .
len: 13
j_gene: TRBJ1-2
CDR3aa: CASSDLGGYGYTF
CDR3nt: TGTGCCAGCAGTGACTTAGGCGGCTATGGCTACACCTTC

abundance: .
v_gene: TRBV15
d_gene: TRBD2
len: 17
j_gene: TRBJ2-3
CDR3aa: CATSPFGTLGGSDTQYF
CDR3nt: TGTGCCACCTCGCCGTTCGGGACCCTGGGGGGGTCAGATACGCAGTATTTT

abundance: .
v_gene: TRBV27
d_gene: .
len: 14
j_gene: TRBJ1-1
CDR3aa: CASHFTRGGTEAFF
CDR3nt: TGTGCCAGCCACTTCACGCGGGGGGGCACTGAAGCTTTCTTT

abundance: .
v_gene: TRBV2
d_gene: .
len: 15
j_gene: TRBJ1-6
CDR3aa: CASSPAPASGSPLHF
CDR3nt: TGTGCCAGCAGTCCTGCTCCAGCGAGCGGTTCACCCCTCCACTTT

abundance: .
v_gene: TRBV5-6
d_gene: .
len: 15
j_gene: TRBJ1-2
CDR3aa: CASSFWQPGSYGYTF
CDR3nt: TGTGCCAGCAGCTTCTGGCAGCCAGGTAGCTATGGCTACACCTTC

abundance: .
v_gene: TRBV28
d_gene: TRBD1
len: 16
j_gene: TRBJ1-2
CDR3aa: CASSTPGTGSRVGYTF
CDR3nt: TGTGCCAGCAGTACGCCCGGGACAGGGAGCCGGGTAGGCTACACCTTC

abundance: .
v_gene: TRBV5-1
d_gene: TRBD1
len: 14
j_gene: TRBJ1-4
CDR3aa: CASSQGQPNEKLFF
CDR3nt: TGCGCCAGCAGCCAGGGACAGCCCAATGAAAAACTGTTTTTT

abundance: .
v_gene: TRBV6-5
d_gene: .
len: 14
j_gene: TRBJ2-7
CDR3aa: CASSYGQGGTEQYF
CDR3nt: TGTGCCAGCAGTTACGGGCAGGGCGGAACCGAGCAGTACTTC

abundance: .
v_gene: TRBV19
d_gene: .
len: 14
j_gene: TRBJ1-5
CDR3aa: CASSPPRGYQPQHF
CDR3nt: TGTGCCAGTAGTCCACCAAGGGGCTATCAGCCCCAGCATTTT

abundance: .
v_gene: TRBV10-3
d_gene: TRBD1
len: 14
j_gene: TRBJ1-1
CDR3aa: CAIKMDRGDTEAFF
CDR3nt: TGTGCCATCAAGATGGACAGGGGGGACACTGAAGCTTTCTTT

abundance: once
v_gene: TRBV7-2
d_gene: .
len: 14
j_gene: TRBJ2-5
CDR3aa: CASSLTPYQETQYF
CDR3nt: TGTGCCAGCAGCTTAACTCCGTACCAAGAGACCCAGTACTTC

abundance: .
v_gene: TRBV7-8
d_gene: TRBD1
len: 15
j_gene: TRBJ1-6
CDR3aa: CASSSMDRGNSPLHF
CDR3nt: TGTGCCAGCAGCTCCATGGACAGGGGCAATTCACCCCTCCACTTT

abundance: .
v_gene: TRBV9
d_gene: TRBD2
len: 14
j_gene: TRBJ2-1
CDR3aa: CASNSGRSYNEQFF
CDR3nt: TGTGCCAGCAATAGCGGGAGGTCCTACAATGAGCAGTTCTTC